This T cell receptor beta chain was captured by sequencing in a study of T cells in Graves' hyperthyroidism and ophthalmopathy. This clonotype showed up many times. Its antigen is not identified. General study findings and limits: Using 13 V-J features, a model discriminated ophthalmopathy from stable hyperthyroidism.

Amplification of TCR beta CDR3 regions was performed using RNA transcripts as template. The HTBI primer set drove a first-round RT-PCR of the TCR CDR3. TCRdb reprocessed the multiplex PCR reads with MiXCR, giving one entry per CDR3 protein. Of about 320,000 distinct CDR3 sequences in the sample, 16% were seen once. Participants, patients aged 18 to 65, had newly diagnosed hyperthyroidism with a duration under 2 months. The CDR3 extends over 12 amino acids. After removal of 5 bases from V and 6 bases from J, the junction contained 3 bases not matched to a gene. The receptor was isolated from a man younger than 45 with Graves' hyperthyroidism. Sequencing was carried out using blood. V gene TRBV12-3 or TRBV12-4 combines with J gene TRBJ2-7; 8 bases agree with TRBD1. CDR3 amino acids: CASSPTGVEQYF. In nucleotides, the CDR3 is TGTGCCAGCAGTCCGACAGGGGTCGAGCAGTACTTC.